These T cell receptor beta chains were read from a single sample in a study of T cell responses to AZD1222 COVID-19 vaccine. Profiled with immunoSEQ multiplex PCR; TCRdb holds only in-frame clones, not every one. There are roughly 97,000 clones in the sample; about nine tenths occur only once, and approximately 18% lies in the top ten. The material sequenced was peripheral blood, taken on day 0 of AZD1222 vaccination. These receptors all come from an adult in good health. The CDR3 runs from the conserved cysteine through the conserved F or W. The order of the fields is CDR3 length, D gene, J gene, V gene, clone size, CDR3 protein, CDR3 DNA. D genes are given only for firm matches. A clone size is listed for some rows: how often the clone was seen (once, few, many), or a class if it is expanded.

16,.,TRBJ1-3,TRBV6-5,once,CASSYVWGTSGNTIYF,TGTGCCAGCAGTTACGTCTGGGGGACCTCTGGAAACACCATATATTTT
15,TRBD1,TRBJ2-2,TRBV2,.,CASTPGTGGTGELFF,TGTGCCAGCACTCCTGGGACAGGGGGAACCGGGGAGCTGTTTTTT
15,.,TRBJ1-5,TRBV7-2,.,CASSLTTDSNQPQHF,TGTGCCAGCAGCTTAACGACAGATAGCAATCAGCCCCAGCATTTT
15,TRBD2,TRBJ2-3,TRBV10-1,.,CASSERWGGTDTQYF,TGCGCCAGCAGTGAGAGGTGGGGGGGGACAGATACGCAGTATTTT
14,.,TRBJ2-7,TRBV5-5,.,CASSFGGLAYEQYF,TGTGCCAGCAGCTTCGGGGGCCTAGCCTACGAGCAGTACTTC
15,TRBD2,TRBJ2-7,TRBV6-2/TRBV6-3,.,CASSYSAGGSYEQYF,TGTGCCAGCAGTTACTCGGCCGGGGGGTCCTACGAGCAGTACTTC
14,TRBD1,TRBJ1-5,TRBV19,.,CASSIGTGGQPQHF,TGTGCCAGTAGTATCGGGACAGGGGGTCAGCCCCAGCATTTT
14,.,TRBJ1-5,TRBV5-1,once,CASSLETGYQPQHF,TGCGCCAGCAGCTTGGAAACAGGGTATCAGCCCCAGCATTTT
16,.,TRBJ2-3,TRBV9,.,CASTSRGGRDTDTQYF,TGTGCCAGCACTTCAAGGGGGGGCCGGGACACAGATACGCAGTATTTT
13,TRBD1,TRBJ2-7,TRBV7-9,.,CASSSDRVPEQYF,TGTGCCAGCAGCTCGGACAGGGTGCCCGAGCAGTACTTC
15,.,TRBJ1-4,TRBV6-2/TRBV6-3,once,CASSYGAGRNEKLFF,TGTGCCAGCAGTTACGGGGCAGGACGAAATGAAAAACTGTTTTTT
16,.,TRBJ2-7,TRBV27,.,CASSNLGGPGTYEQYF,TGTGCCAGCAGCAACCTGGGGGGACCGGGTACCTACGAGCAGTACTTC
17,TRBD2,TRBJ2-7,TRBV5-4,.,CASSNPTGGDHSYEQYF,TGTGCCAGCAGCAACCCTACTGGGGGGGACCACTCCTACGAGCAGTACTTC
15,.,TRBJ1-4,TRBV6-5,.,CASSFSRDFGEKLFF,TGTGCCAGCAGTTTCTCGCGGGACTTCGGTGAAAAACTGTTTTTT
13,TRBD1,TRBJ2-2,TRBV10-1,.,CATGQGNTGELFF,TGCGCCACAGGACAGGGGAACACCGGGGAGCTGTTTTTT
14,.,TRBJ2-1,TRBV7-9,.,CASSPRNRDNEQFF,TGTGCCAGCAGCCCGAGGAACAGGGACAATGAGCAGTTCTTC